Presented here are 22 T cell receptor beta chains from one specimen sequenced in a study of T cells after posttransplantation cyclophosphamide. The protocol was immunoSEQ multiplex PCR, while the TCRdb copy is restricted to in-frame clones and leaves out a portion. The data contain roughly 30,000 clones, over 75% of them seen just once; the ten biggest clones take up approximately 0.098%. The naive gate required viable CD3+CD4+ or CD3+CD8+ cells with CCR7+CD45RA+CD45RO-CD95-CD27+CD28+ phenotype. What was sequenced was naive CD4+ T cells sorted from blood. These receptors all come from a man between 25 and 39 years old in good health and a related stem cell transplant donor.

The chain carries TRBV10-1 and TRBJ2-7; TRBD1 aligns across 9 bases. Germline assignment: CDR1 WNHNN and CDR2 SYGVQD (reference sequence). CDR3 length equals 14 residues. J gave up 2 bases and V 6 bases, and 5 bases lay outside the gene matches. CDR3 sequence (DNA): TGCGCCAGCAGCTCACAGGGGGCCGCCTACGAGCAGTACTTC. Its translation is CASSSQGAAYEQYF.

J is TRBJ1-2 and V is TRBV10-1; 10 bases map to TRBD1. J was trimmed by 2 bases and V by 5 bases; bases with no gene match: 8. Germline V gene data show CDR1 as WNHNN and CDR2 as SYGVQD (reference sequence). The CDR3 totals 16 residues. The CDR3 spells CASSSGQGGGNYGYTF. For the CDR3, the DNA is TGCGCCAGCAGTTCCGGACAGGGGGGGGGAAACTATGGCTACACCTTC.

The gene calls are TRBV2 and TRBJ2-5; D is perhaps TRBD1 (7 bases). With the DNA end fitting TRBJ2-7 better, the J assignment may be wrong. The germline gives CDR1 SNHLY, CDR2 FYNNEI. The CDR3 contains 15 residues. CDR3 sequence: CASRGGTASSYEQYF. CDR3 nucleotides: TGTGCCAGCAGAGGAGGGACAGCCAGCTCCTACGAGCAGTACTTC.

This clone was observed a single time. The chain uses TRBV9 and TRBJ1-6, with a weak D call TRBD1 (6 bases). CDR1 and CDR2 (germline): SGDLS, YYNGEE. Trimming shortened V by 1 base and J by 9 bases, and 8 bases separated the two germline ends. The CDR3 loop spans 13 amino acids. CDR3: CASSVRGGSPLHF. The CDR3 bases are TGTGCCAGCAGCGTAAGGGGGGGTTCACCCCTCCACTTT.

This chain connects TRBV29-1 to TRBJ1-5, with a possible D match to TRBD1 (5 bases). The CDR3 runs 13 residues. Trimming left V 6 bases short and J 2 bases short, with 11 bases between. The germline V gene encodes CDR1 SQVTM and CDR2 ANQGSEA. CDR3 in amino acids: CSVGGDRNQPQHF. In DNA form, the CDR3 reads TGCAGCGTCGGGGGAGATCGCAATCAGCCCCAGCATTTT. Drawing the rest from reference TRBV29-1 and TRBJ1-5, the complete variable domain is SAVISQKPSRDICQRGTSLTIQCQVDSQVTMMFWYRQQPGQSLTLIATANQGSEATYESGFVIDKFPISRPNLTFSTLTVSNMSPEDSSIYLCSVGGDRNQPQHFGDGTRLSIL.

This clone appeared a single time. The chain employs TRBV7-8 and TRBJ2-5, with 7 bases fitting TRBD1. J was trimmed by 3 bases and V by 5 bases; bases with no gene match: 12. CDR3 length equals 16 residues. Germline CDR1 reads SGHVS; CDR2 reads FQNEAQ. The CDR3 coding sequence is TGTGCCAGCAGCCCCAGGTCGTCCAGGGGGAAAGAGACCCAGTACTTC. Translating it yields CASSPRSSRGKETQYF.

This clone has just one count. This chain links TRBV9 with TRBJ2-3, with 9 bases that match TRBD1. This CDR3 is built from 16 residues. CDR1 and CDR2 (germline): SGDLS, YYNGEE. Trimming at V came to 0 bases and at J to 2 bases, leaving 4 bases not matched to a gene. The CDR3 DNA follows: TGTGCCAGCAGCGTAGTTGGACAGGGGTTCACAGATACGCAGTATTTT. Translation: CASSVVGQGFTDTQYF.

This clone is a singleton in its sample. CDR3 in amino acids: CSISRARGEQYF. The DNA of the CDR3 is TGCAGCATCTCCCGGGCTAGGGGCGAGCAGTACTTC. The chain combines TRBV29-1 with TRBJ2-7, with a possible D match to TRBD1 (5 bases). In germline, CDR1 is SQVTM, CDR2 ANQGSEA. This CDR3 is built from 12 residues. Trimming removed 8 bases from V and 6 bases from J, with 17 bases in between.

This rearrangement joins TRBV4-2 to TRBJ2-7, with D perhaps TRBD1 (5 bases). The CDR3 sequence is 15 residues long. V shed 4 bases and J shed 2 bases, with 15 bases lying between them. CDR1 is LGHNA, CDR2 YNFKEQ, per germline. The DNA of the CDR3 is TGTGCCAGCAGCCCCATTCAATTAGGGGCCTACGAGCAGTACTTC. Encoded protein: CASSPIQLGAYEQYF.

The gene calls are TRBV4-1 and TRBJ2-7; tentatively, D is TRBD2 (6 bases). The CDR3 sequence is 19 residues long. The ends were cut back, 0 bases at V and 1 base at J, with 22 bases in the middle. The germline V gene has CDR1 MGHRA and CDR2 YSYEKL. The CDR3 here is CASSQDPGDPLALSYEQYF. CDR3 sequence (DNA): TGCGCCAGCAGCCAAGATCCGGGGGACCCCCTAGCTCTGTCCTACGAGCAGTACTTC.

The chain employs TRBV28 and TRBJ2-7, with 9 bases aligning to TRBD1. CDR3 size: 14 residues. The germline V gene has CDR1 MDHEN and CDR2 SYDVKM. The V gene end was trimmed by 6 bases and the J gene end by 7 bases; junction bases not matched to a gene: 10. The chain's CDR3 is CASSNPGQGGEQYF. For the CDR3, the DNA is TGTGCCAGCAGCAACCCGGGACAGGGCGGAGAGCAGTACTTC. The full variable domain, its missing parts supplied by reference TRBV28 and TRBJ2-7, is DVKVTQSSRYLVKRTGEKVFLECVQDMDHENMFWYRQDPGLGLRLIYFSYDVKMKEKGDIPEGYSVSREKKERFSLILESASTNQTSMYLCASSNPGQGGEQYFGPGTRLTVT.

The chain combines TRBV7-9 with TRBJ2-4; 12 bases match TRBD1. The V gene end was trimmed by 5 bases and the J gene end by 8 bases; junction bases not matched to a gene: 7. Germline loops: CDR1 SEHNR, CDR2 FQNEAQ (reference sequence). This CDR3 is built from 15 residues. CDR3: CASSRAGQGAYIQYF. For the CDR3, the DNA is TGTGCCAGCAGCAGAGCGGGACAGGGGGCTTACATTCAGTACTTC.

The CDR3 DNA sequence: TGTGCCAGCAGCGTAGCTACCGGACAGACCATCAATGAGCAGTTCTTC. Protein product: CASSVATGQTINEQFF. The V call is TRBV9, the J call TRBJ2-1; D is possibly TRBD1 (6 bases). Trimming removed 0 bases from V and 6 bases from J, with 16 bases in between. There are 16 residues in the CDR3. The germline CDR1 and CDR2 sequences are SGDLS and YYNGEE.

The rearrangement uses TRBV5-1 and TRBJ2-7; TRBD1 matches 7 bases. V dropped 0 bases and J dropped 2; count of bases not matched to a gene: 14. Germline V lookup: CDR1 SGHRS, CDR2 YFSETQ. CDR3 length: 18 residues. CDR3 in amino acids: CASSLDLRQGLRPYEQYF. The CDR3 coding sequence is TGCGCCAGCAGCTTGGACCTCCGACAGGGCTTAAGACCCTACGAGCAGTACTTC. Full variable domain (outside the CDR3, taken from reference TRBV5-1 and TRBJ2-7): KAGVTQTPRYLIKTRGQQVTLSCSPISGHRSVSWYQQTPGQGLQFLFEYFSETQRNKGNFPGRFSGRQFSNSRSEMNVSTLELGDSALYLCASSLDLRQGLRPYEQYFGPGTRLTVT.

The V and J genes are TRBV19 and TRBJ1-3; TRBD1 aligns across 7 bases. Per germline, CDR1 LNHDA and CDR2 SQIVND (reference sequence). The CDR3 length is 13 residues. With 5 bases clipped from V and 5 bases from J, the junction kept 3 bases outside the gene matches. In DNA form, the CDR3 reads TGTGCCAGTAGTGCGACAGGGCGAAACACCATATATTTT. Its translation is CASSATGRNTIYF.

The J gene is TRBJ2-5, the V gene TRBV5-4, with D maybe TRBD1 (6 bases). The CDR3 is 15 amino acids. V was cut by 4 bases and J by 2 bases, with 15 bases left in between. Per germline, CDR1 SGHNT and CDR2 YYREEE (reference sequence). As DNA, the CDR3 is TGTGCCAGCAGCGACCGACAGGCGACACAAGAGACCCAGTACTTC. This sequence encodes CASSDRQATQETQYF.

V gene TRBV9 combines with J gene TRBJ2-6; 7 nucleotides match TRBD2. Germline V gives CDR1 SGDLS, CDR2 YYNGEE. The length of the CDR3 is 15 residues. V was pared by 3 bases and J by 4 bases, with 4 bases of the junction left unmatched. For the CDR3, the DNA is TGTGCCAGCAGCGGGGGAGCGGGAGGGGCCAACGTCCTGACTTTC. Its translation is CASSGGAGGANVLTF.

The rearrangement links TRBV5-6 to TRBJ2-3; possible D gene TRBD2, 5 bases. Germline V CDR1 and CDR2: SGHDT, YYEEEE. Trimming shortened V by 0 bases and J by 10 bases, and 9 bases separated the two germline ends. The CDR3 has 12 residues. This CDR3 is CASSLERTSQYF. DNA for the CDR3: TGTGCCAGCAGCTTGGAAAGGACTTCGCAGTATTTT.

With respect to this clone: Other DNA sequences in the same sample also yield this CDR3. The chain employs TRBV5-1 and TRBJ2-7; TRBD1 matches 7 bases. V lost 4 bases, J lost 3 bases, and 4 bases stayed unmatched. This CDR3 is built from 13 residues. CDR1 and CDR2 from the germline V gene are SGHRS and YFSETQ. The CDR3 reads CASSLGQNYEQYF. DNA of the CDR3: TGCGCCAGCAGCCTGGGACAGAACTACGAGCAGTACTTC. Supplemented by reference TRBV5-1 and TRBJ2-7, the full variable domain reads KAGVTQTPRYLIKTRGQQVTLSCSPISGHRSVSWYQQTPGQGLQFLFEYFSETQRNKGNFPGRFSGRQFSNSRSEMNVSTLELGDSALYLCASSLGQNYEQYFGPGTRLTVT.

This clone has only a few counts. The chain combines TRBV7-9 with TRBJ1-4; no definite D call. V shed 5 bases and J shed 7 bases, with 17 bases lying between them. This CDR3 has 15 amino acids. Germline CDR1 reads SEHNR; CDR2 reads FQNEAQ (reference sequence). The CDR3 DNA is TGTGCCAGCAGCCTTTTATTGGAGGATTTTGAAAAACTGTTTTTT. This translates into CASSLLLEDFEKLFF.

The chain uses TRBV5-6 and TRBJ1-1; no reliable D call. Trimming cost V 0 bases and J 5 bases, with 8 bases left between them. Germline V gene lookup returns CDR1 SGHDT and CDR2 YYEEEE. This CDR3 region has 13 residues. CDR3 residues: CASSLDHGTEAFF. The CDR3 DNA is TGTGCCAGCAGCTTGGACCACGGGACTGAAGCTTTCTTT.

The V gene is TRBV10-1, the J gene TRBJ2-7; maybe TRBD1 (6 bases). From germline, CDR1 is WNHNN and CDR2 SYGVQD (reference sequence). The CDR3 spans 12 residues. The CDR3 bases are TGCGATTCACCGGGACATAACTACGAGCAGTACTTC. Translation gives CDSPGHNYEQYF.